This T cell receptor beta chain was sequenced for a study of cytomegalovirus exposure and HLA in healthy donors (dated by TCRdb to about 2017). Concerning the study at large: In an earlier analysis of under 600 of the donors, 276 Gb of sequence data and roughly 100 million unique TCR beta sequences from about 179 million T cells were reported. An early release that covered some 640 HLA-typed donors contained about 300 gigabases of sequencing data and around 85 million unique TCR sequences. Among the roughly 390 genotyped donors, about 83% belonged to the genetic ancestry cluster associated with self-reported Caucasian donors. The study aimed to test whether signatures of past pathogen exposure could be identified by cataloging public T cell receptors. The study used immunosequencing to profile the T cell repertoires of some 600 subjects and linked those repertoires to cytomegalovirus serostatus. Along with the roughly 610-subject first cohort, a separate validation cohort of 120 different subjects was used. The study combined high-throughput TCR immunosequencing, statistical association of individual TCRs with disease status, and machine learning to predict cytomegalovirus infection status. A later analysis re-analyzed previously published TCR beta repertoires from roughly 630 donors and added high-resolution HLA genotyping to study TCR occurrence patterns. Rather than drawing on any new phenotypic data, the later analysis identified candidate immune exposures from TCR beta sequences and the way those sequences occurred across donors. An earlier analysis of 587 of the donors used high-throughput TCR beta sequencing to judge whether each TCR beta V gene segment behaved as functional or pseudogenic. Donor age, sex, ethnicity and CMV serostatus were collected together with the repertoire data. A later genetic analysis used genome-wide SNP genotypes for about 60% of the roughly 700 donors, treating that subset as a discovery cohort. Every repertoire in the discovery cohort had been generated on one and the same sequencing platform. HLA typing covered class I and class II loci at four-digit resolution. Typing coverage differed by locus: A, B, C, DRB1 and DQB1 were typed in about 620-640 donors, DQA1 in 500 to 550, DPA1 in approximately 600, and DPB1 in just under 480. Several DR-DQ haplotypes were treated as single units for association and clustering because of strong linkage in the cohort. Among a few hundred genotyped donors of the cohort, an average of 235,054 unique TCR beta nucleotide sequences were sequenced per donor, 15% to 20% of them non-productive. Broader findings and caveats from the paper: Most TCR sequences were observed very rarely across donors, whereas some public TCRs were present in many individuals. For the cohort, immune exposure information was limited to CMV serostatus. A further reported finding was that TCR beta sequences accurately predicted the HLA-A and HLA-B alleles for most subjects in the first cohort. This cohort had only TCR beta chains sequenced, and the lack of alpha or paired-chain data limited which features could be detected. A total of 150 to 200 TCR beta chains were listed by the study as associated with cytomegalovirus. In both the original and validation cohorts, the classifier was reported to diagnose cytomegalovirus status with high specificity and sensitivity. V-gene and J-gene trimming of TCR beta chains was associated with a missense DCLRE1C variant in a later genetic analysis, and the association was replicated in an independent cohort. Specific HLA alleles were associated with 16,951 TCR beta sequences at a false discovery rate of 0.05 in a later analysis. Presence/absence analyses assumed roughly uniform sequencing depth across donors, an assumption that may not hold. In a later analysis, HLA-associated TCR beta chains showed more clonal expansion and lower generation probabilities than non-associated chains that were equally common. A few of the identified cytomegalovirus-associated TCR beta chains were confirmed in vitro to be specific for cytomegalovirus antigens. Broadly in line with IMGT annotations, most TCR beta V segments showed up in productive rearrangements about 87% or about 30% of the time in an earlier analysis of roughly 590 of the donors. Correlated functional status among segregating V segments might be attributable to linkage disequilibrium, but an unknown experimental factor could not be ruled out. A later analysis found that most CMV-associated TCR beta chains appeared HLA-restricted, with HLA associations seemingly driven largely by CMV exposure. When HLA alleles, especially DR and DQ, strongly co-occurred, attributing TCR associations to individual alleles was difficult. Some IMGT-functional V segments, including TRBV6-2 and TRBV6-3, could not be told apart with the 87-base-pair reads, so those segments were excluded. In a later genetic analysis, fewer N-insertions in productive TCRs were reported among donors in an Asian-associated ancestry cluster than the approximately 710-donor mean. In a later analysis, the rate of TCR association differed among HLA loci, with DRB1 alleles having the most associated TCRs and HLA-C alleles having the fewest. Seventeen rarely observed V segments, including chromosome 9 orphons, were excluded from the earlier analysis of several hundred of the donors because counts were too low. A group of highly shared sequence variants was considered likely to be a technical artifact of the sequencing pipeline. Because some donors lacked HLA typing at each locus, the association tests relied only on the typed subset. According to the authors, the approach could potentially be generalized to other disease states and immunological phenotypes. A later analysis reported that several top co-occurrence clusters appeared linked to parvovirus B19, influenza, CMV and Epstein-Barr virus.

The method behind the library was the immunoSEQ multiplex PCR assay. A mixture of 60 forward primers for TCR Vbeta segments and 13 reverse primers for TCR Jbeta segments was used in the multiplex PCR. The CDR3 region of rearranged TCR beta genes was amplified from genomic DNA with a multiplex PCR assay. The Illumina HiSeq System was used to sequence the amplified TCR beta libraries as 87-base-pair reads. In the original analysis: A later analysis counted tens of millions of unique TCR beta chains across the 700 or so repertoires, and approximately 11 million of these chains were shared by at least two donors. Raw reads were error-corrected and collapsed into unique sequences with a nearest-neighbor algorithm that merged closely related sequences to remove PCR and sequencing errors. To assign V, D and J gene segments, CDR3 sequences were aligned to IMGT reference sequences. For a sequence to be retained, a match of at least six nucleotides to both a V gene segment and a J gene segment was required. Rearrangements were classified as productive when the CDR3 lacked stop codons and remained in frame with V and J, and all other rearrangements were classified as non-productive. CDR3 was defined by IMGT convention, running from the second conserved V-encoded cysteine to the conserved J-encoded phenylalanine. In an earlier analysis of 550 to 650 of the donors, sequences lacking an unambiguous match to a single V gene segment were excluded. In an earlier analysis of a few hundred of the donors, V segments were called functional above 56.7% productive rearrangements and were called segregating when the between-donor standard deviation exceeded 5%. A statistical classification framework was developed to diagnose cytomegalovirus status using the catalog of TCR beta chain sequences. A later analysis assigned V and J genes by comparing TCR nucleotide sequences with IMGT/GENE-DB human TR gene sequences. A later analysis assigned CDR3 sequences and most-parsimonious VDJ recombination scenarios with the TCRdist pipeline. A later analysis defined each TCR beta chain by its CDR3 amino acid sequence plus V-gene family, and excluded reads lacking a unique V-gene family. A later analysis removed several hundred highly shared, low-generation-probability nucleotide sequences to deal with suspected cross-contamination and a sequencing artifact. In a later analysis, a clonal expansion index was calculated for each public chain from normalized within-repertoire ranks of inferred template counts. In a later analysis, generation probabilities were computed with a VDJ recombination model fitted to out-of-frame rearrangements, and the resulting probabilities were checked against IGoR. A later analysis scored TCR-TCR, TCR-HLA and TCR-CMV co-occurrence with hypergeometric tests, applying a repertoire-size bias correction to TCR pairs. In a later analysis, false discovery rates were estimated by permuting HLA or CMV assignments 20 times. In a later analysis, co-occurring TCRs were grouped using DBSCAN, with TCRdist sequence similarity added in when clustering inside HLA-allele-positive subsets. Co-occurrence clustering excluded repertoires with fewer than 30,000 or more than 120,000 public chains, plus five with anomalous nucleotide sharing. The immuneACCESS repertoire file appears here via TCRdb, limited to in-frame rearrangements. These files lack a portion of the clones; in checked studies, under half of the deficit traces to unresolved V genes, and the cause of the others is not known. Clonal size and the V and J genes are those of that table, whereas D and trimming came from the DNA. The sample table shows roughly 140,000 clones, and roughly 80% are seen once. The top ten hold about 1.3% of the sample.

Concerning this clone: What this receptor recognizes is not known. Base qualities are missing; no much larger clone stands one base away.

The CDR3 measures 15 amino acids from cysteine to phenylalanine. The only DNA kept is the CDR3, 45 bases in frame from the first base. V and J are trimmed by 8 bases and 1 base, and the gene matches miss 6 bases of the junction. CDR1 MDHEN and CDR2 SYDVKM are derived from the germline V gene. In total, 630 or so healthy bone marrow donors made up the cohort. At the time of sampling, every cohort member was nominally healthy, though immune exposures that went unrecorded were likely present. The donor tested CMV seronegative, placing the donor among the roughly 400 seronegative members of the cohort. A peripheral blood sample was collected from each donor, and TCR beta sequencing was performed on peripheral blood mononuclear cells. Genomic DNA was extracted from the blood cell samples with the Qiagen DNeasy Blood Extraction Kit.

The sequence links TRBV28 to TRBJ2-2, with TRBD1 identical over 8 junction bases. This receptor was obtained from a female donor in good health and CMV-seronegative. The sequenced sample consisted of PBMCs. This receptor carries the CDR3 CASLTGVRNTGELFF. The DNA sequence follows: TGTGCCAGCCTGACAGGGGTTCGGAACACCGGGGAGCTGTTTTTT.